A single sample is the source of the 24 T cell receptor beta chains below, sequenced in a study of shared clonotypes between healthy human individuals. TCRdb's table, derived via immunoSEQ multiplex PCR, lists solely in-frame clones and lacks some. The sample records over a million clones, 78% being singletons. Material for sequencing was memory CD4+ T cells from PBMCs. The sample's subset: CD45RA-negative fraction. The receptors originated from a young man in good health. Some clones in this sample may be carry-over from other donors' samples.

The V call is TRBV19, the J call TRBJ1-2; D uncertain. CDR1 and CDR2 (germline): LNHDA, SQIVND (reference sequence). V was cut by 3 bases and J by 2 bases, with 10 bases left in between. The CDR3 has 14 amino acids. The CDR3: CASSMGPQNYGYTF. CDR3 nucleotides: TGTGCCAGTAGTATGGGCCCCCAAAACTATGGCTACACCTTC.

This chain joins TRBV5-1 and TRBJ1-1; D unresolved. Trimming stripped 0 bases from V and 1 base from J, with 4 bases between. The CDR3 has 13 residues. Germline V gene lookup returns CDR1 SGHRS and CDR2 YFSETQ. The CDR3 sequence: CASSLDWNTEAFF. DNA for the CDR3: TGCGCCAGCAGCTTGGACTGGAACACTGAAGCTTTCTTT.

This clone appeared a few times. This chain joins TRBV20-1 and TRBJ2-1; D is ambiguous. The CDR3 is 8 amino acids. V shed 8 bases and J shed 6 bases, with 2 bases lying between them. Germline V gives CDR1 DFQATT, CDR2 SNEGSKA (reference sequence). This chain's CDR3 is CSPNEQFF. In DNA form, the CDR3 reads TGCAGTCCCAATGAGCAGTTCTTC.

This clone was seen a single time. The chain recombines TRBV27 with TRBJ2-1; no definite D call. This CDR3 has 14 residues. The germline V gene encodes CDR1 MNHEY and CDR2 SMNVEV (reference sequence). Trimming stripped 5 bases from V and 0 bases from J, with 8 bases between. CDR3 in DNA: TGTGCCAGCAGTGCACAGAACTCCTACAATGAGCAGTTCTTC. Translated: CASSAQNSYNEQFF.

The chain combines TRBV29-1 with TRBJ2-5; 8 bases are a match to TRBD2. The length of the CDR3 is 12 residues. In germline, CDR1 is SQVTM, CDR2 ANQGSEA. V was clipped by 7 bases and J by 1 base; unmatched bases: 2. The CDR3 coding sequence is TGCAGCGCGGGGGGGACCCAAGAGACCCAGTACTTC. Protein sequence: CSAGGTQETQYF. Full variable domain (missing parts from reference TRBV29-1 and TRBJ2-5): SAVISQKPSRDICQRGTSLTIQCQVDSQVTMMFWYRQQPGQSLTLIATANQGSEATYESGFVIDKFPISRPNLTFSTLTVSNMSPEDSSIYLCSAGGTQETQYFGPGTRLLVL.

The chain recombines TRBV2 with TRBJ2-1; no reliable D call. This CDR3 contains 13 residues. V gave up 5 bases and J gave up 5 bases, with 10 bases separating them. Germline V gives CDR1 SNHLY, CDR2 FYNNEI. The CDR3 loop reads CASSKVLDNEQFF. CDR3 in DNA: TGTGCCAGCAGTAAAGTCTTGGACAATGAGCAGTTCTTC. Full variable domain (missing parts from reference TRBV2 and TRBJ2-1): EPEVTQTPSHQVTQMGQEVILRCVPISNHLYFYWYRQILGQKVEFLVSFYNNEISEKSEIFDDQFSVERPDGSNFTLKIRSTKLEDSAMYFCASSKVLDNEQFFGPGTRLTVL.

As regards this clone: This same CDR3 is encoded by further DNA sequences in the sample. This chain links TRBV6-1 with TRBJ1-2; the D gene is possibly TRBD1 (5 bases). Trimming left V 2 bases short and J 6 bases short, with 13 bases between. Germline CDR1 reads MNHNS; CDR2 reads SASEGT. The CDR3 is made up of 14 amino acids. As DNA, the CDR3 is TGTGCCAGCAGTGAATTCGGGGGGGAGGATGGCTACACCTTC. This translates into CASSEFGGEDGYTF.

V and J are TRBV7-2 and TRBJ2-5; D is uncertain. The V end was cut by 2 bases, the J end by 5 bases, with 9 bases between. This CDR3 is 13 amino acids long. CDR1 and CDR2 (germline): SGHTA, FQGNSA. Here the CDR3 DNA reads TGTGCCAGCAGCTTACAGGTCGGGGAGACCCAGTACTTC. It yields the protein CASSLQVGETQYF.

This chain links TRBV18 with TRBJ1-1; 11 bases are a match to TRBD1. CDR1 KGHSH and CDR2 LQKENI come from the germline V gene. CDR3 length: 15 amino acids. Trimming took 5 bases from V and 7 from J; bases not matched to a gene: 9. The CDR3 loop is CASSTRGQGAGEAFF. The CDR3, as DNA: TGTGCCAGCTCAACCCGTGGACAGGGGGCTGGTGAAGCTTTCTTT.

This rearrangement joins TRBV7-3 to TRBJ1-2, with D possibly matching TRBD1 (5 bases). The V gene lost 5 bases and the J gene lost 6 bases, with 28 bases spanning the gap. Germline values: CDR1 SGHTA, CDR2 FQGTGA. The CDR3 extends over 18 amino acids. The CDR3 region has the DNA TGTGCCAGCAGCCAGGGACCCAGTACTGGGCCAAGTAGGGATGGCTACACCTTC. This translates into CASSQGPSTGPSRDGYTF.

The V call is TRBV6-8, the J call TRBJ2-7, with D hard to call. Trimming removed 2 bases from V and 5 bases from J, with 13 bases in between. The CDR3 spans 14 residues. Germline V gene lookup returns CDR1 MNHGY and CDR2 SAAAGT. The CDR3: CASSYRLVYHEQYF. As DNA, the CDR3 is TGTGCCAGCAGTTACAGGCTAGTTTATCACGAGCAGTACTTC.

A few counts support this clone. The genes are TRBV7-2 and TRBJ2-1, with 13 bases matching TRBD2. This CDR3 comprises 14 residues. The ends lost 4 bases at V and 15 bases at J; junction bases unmatched: 9. The V gene's germline CDR1 is SGHTA and CDR2 FQGNSA. The CDR3 reads CASSSGLAGDLSFF. Written as DNA, the CDR3 is TGTGCCAGCAGCTCCGGACTAGCGGGAGATTTGTCGTTCTTC.

The chain has TRBV28 and TRBJ1-1; no clear D. Trimming left V 5 bases short and J 1 base short, with 11 bases between. The V gene's germline CDR1 is MDHEN and CDR2 SYDVKM. This CDR3 has 14 amino acids. The CDR3 DNA follows: TGTGCCAGCAGTCTGCTCAGGTGGAACACTGAAGCTTTCTTT. This codes for CASSLLRWNTEAFF.

V is TRBV4-1 and J is TRBJ2-7, with unresolved D. With 1 base removed from V and 6 bases from J, the gap between germline ends came to 4 bases. There are 11 residues in the CDR3. CDR1 and CDR2 from the germline V gene are MGHRA and YSYEKL. The CDR3 protein is CASSQGSEQYF. CDR3 nucleotide sequence: TGCGCCAGCAGCCAAGGGTCCGAGCAGTACTTC.

The chain recombines TRBV29-1 with TRBJ2-7; unclear D gene. The V and J ends lost 6 bases and 2 bases respectively, with 11 bases between them. Germline assignment: CDR1 SQVTM and CDR2 ANQGSEA. The CDR3 is made up of 12 amino acids. CDR3 sequence reads: CSVKGVAYEQYF. CDR3 bases: TGCAGCGTCAAGGGTGTAGCCTACGAGCAGTACTTC.

The rearrangement links TRBV7-9 to TRBJ1-4; TRBD1 is a possible D gene (5 bases). Germline V gives CDR1 SEHNR, CDR2 FQNEAQ (reference sequence). V lost 5 bases to trimming and J lost 3 bases, with 19 bases between them. This CDR3 is 17 amino acids long. CDR3 coding DNA: TGTGCCAGCAGCCCCATCCCGGGCACAGGCTCTAATGAAAAACTGTTTTTT. This gives the protein CASSPIPGTGSNEKLFF.

Concerning this clone itself: A far larger clone is off by one base, so a read error is likely. The same CDR3 arises from other DNA sequences in this sample as well. The chain couples TRBV28 to TRBJ1-1; 7 nucleotides align to TRBD1. CDR3 size: 14 residues. Germline V gene lookup returns CDR1 MDHEN and CDR2 SYDVKM. The V segment lost 4 bases and the J segment 0 bases; nucleotides outside the gene matches: 2. The CDR3 protein is CASSSTGLNTEAFF. CDR3 sequence (DNA): TGTGCCAGCAGTTCGACAGGGCTGAACACTGAAGCTTTCTTT.

This clone showed up just once. The CDR3 loop is CASISVRYNEQFF. CDR3 sequence (DNA): TGTGCCAGCATTTCGGTCCGGTACAATGAGCAGTTCTTC. The chain couples TRBV7-2 to TRBJ2-1; D unresolved. Germline CDR1 is SGHTA and CDR2 is FQGNSA. The CDR3 has 13 amino acids. The V and J ends lost 7 bases and 4 bases respectively, with 11 bases between them.

J is TRBJ1-4 and V is TRBV29-1; D unclear. V gave up 5 bases and J gave up 4 bases, with 5 bases separating them. In germline, CDR1 is SQVTM, CDR2 ANQGSEA. The CDR3 extends over 11 amino acids. DNA of the CDR3: TGCAGCGTTATCCTTAATGAAAAACTGTTTTTT. Protein sequence: CSVILNEKLFF.

The chain carries TRBV11-3 and TRBJ2-5; D gene ambiguous. Germline V gives CDR1 SGHNT, CDR2 YENEEA. CDR3 length: 13 amino acids. Trimming removed 3 bases at V and 1 base at J, with 6 bases between. CDR3 sequence (DNA): TGTGCCAGCAGCTTTCGGACCCAAGAGACCCAGTACTTC. It encodes CASSFRTQETQYF.

This chain links TRBV6-5 with TRBJ1-1; D not certain. V lost 6 bases to trimming and J lost 1 base, with 15 bases between them. This CDR3 comprises 15 residues. Germline V CDR1 and CDR2: MNHEY, SVGAGI. For the CDR3, the DNA is TGTGCCAGCAGATTACCCGGAGGACGGAACACTGAAGCTTTCTTT. Residues: CASRLPGGRNTEAFF.

This chain connects TRBV6-5 to TRBJ2-1; TRBD2 agrees at 12 bases. CDR3 length: 14 residues. Germline V gene data show CDR1 as MNHEY and CDR2 as SVGAGI. After removal of 7 bases from V and 7 bases from J, the junction contained 5 bases not matched to a gene. The CDR3 region is CASKPGLAGNEQFF. CDR3 sequence (DNA): TGTGCCAGCAAGCCAGGACTAGCGGGGAATGAGCAGTTCTTC.

The chain carries TRBV18 and TRBJ2-7, with D uncertain. Trimming removed 2 bases from V and 7 bases from J, with 15 bases in between. The CDR3 extends over 14 amino acids. Germline CDR1 reads KGHSH; CDR2 reads LQKENI. The CDR3 protein is CASSPNLDLGEQYF. In DNA form, the CDR3 reads TGTGCCAGCTCACCAAACTTGGACCTGGGAGAGCAGTACTTC.

The chain joins TRBV28 to TRBJ2-5, with TRBD2 identical over 7 bases. The CDR3 length is 12 residues. Trimming removed 10 bases from V and 7 bases from J; junction bases left unmatched: 9. The germline gives CDR1 MDHEN, CDR2 SYDVKM. The DNA of the CDR3 is TGTGCCATCCCCAGCGGGGTTTGGACCCAGTACTTC. Protein: CAIPSGVWTQYF.